This entry features one TCR beta chain sequence. The data are from a study of blood T cells in healthy people across ages. There were healthy Caucasian individuals from Russia, aged roughly 6 to 100, serving as donors. Next came a second PCR, run for about 7 to 11 cycles, which used a sample-barcoded 5' primer along with a J-beta primer mix. TCRdb re-derived calls from the 5' RACE reads in MiXCR, one entry per CDR3 protein. The sample yields 650,000 to 1,000,000 distinct CDR3 sequences, less than 60% seen once. This CDR3 is built from 14 residues. V was shortened by 7 bases and J by 5 bases, with 14 bases between the two germline ends.

The sample taken for sequencing was blood. The J gene is TRBJ2-2, the V gene TRBV12-3 or TRBV12-4, with D perhaps assigned TRBD1 or TRBD2 (5 bases each). The origin of this receptor is a man older than 75 in good health. The CDR3 spells CASTKGRDTGELFF. The CDR3 DNA follows: TGTGCCAGCACCAAGGGACGGGATACCGGGGAGCTGTTTTTT.